These 14 T cell receptor beta chains share one sample of origin, sequenced in a study of shared clonotypes between healthy human individuals. The protocol was immunoSEQ multiplex PCR, while the TCRdb copy is restricted to in-frame clones and leaves out a portion. The sample consists of about 110,000 clones, around 65% of them appearing once. Sequences were obtained from memory CD8+ T cells sorted from blood. The subset: CD45RO+ cells pooled with CCR7-negative TemRA cells. The receptor source for this set is a woman aged 30 to 39 in good health.

This chain uses TRBV27 with TRBJ1-2; D is unresolved. The germline gives CDR1 MNHEY, CDR2 SMNVEV (reference sequence). This CDR3 region has 15 residues. Between the trimmed V and J ends, which lost 2 bases and 4 bases, there was a span of 14 bases. The CDR3 DNA is TGTGCCAGCAGTTTAAGGTTAGGGAGGGTCTATGGCTACACCTTC. It specifies CASSLRLGRVYGYTF.

This rearrangement joins TRBV7-9 to TRBJ2-1; weak D call: TRBD1 (6 bases). CDR3 length: 17 residues. Germline V lookup: CDR1 SEHNR, CDR2 FQNEAQ (reference sequence). V lost 5 bases, J lost 3 bases, and 20 bases lay in between. This CDR3 reads CASSRILSGEYYNEQFF. The CDR3 region has the DNA TGTGCCAGCAGCCGAATTCTATCAGGGGAGTACTACAATGAGCAGTTCTTC.

Here the CDR3 reads CASSAIRRDSYEQYF. The CDR3 coding sequence is TGTGCCAGCAGTGCCATACGACGGGACAGCTACGAGCAGTACTTC. The V call is TRBV6-5, the J call TRBJ2-7, with 7 bases aligning to TRBD1. V shed 5 bases and J 3 bases; nucleotides not matched to a gene: 10. Germline CDR1 is MNHEY and CDR2 is SVGAGI. CDR3 length: 15 amino acids.

This clone was seen ten or more times. This rearrangement joins TRBV15 to TRBJ1-1; D is unclear. The length of the CDR3 is 14 residues. The V gene lost 4 bases and the J gene lost 6 bases, with 15 bases spanning the gap. In germline, CDR1 is LNHNV, CDR2 YYDKDF (reference sequence). Written as DNA, the CDR3 is TGTGCCACCAGCATCGTCGGCGGTTTGGCTGAAGCTTTCTTT. As protein: CATSIVGGLAEAFF.

Regarding this clone: This may be a read error, as it is one base from a much larger clone. The same CDR3 can be traced to other DNA sequences in this sample. The chain joins TRBV6-1 to TRBJ2-7; TRBD1 agrees at 7 bases. Germline values: CDR1 MNHNS, CDR2 SASEGT. V was clipped by 3 bases and J by 0 bases; unmatched bases: 2. The CDR3 totals 14 residues. The CDR3 loop is CASSEGDSSYEQYF. As DNA, the CDR3 is TGTGCCAGCAGTGAGGGGGACAGCTCCTACGAGCAGTACTTC.

V usage is TRBV16 and J usage is TRBJ1-1; D not certain. Germline V CDR1 and CDR2: KGHSY, FQNENV. The CDR3 covers 14 residues. V lost 4 bases, J lost 1 base, and 10 bases lay in between. The CDR3 protein is CASSLGQANTEAFF. The CDR3 DNA follows: TGTGCCAGCAGCCTGGGTCAGGCGAACACTGAAGCTTTCTTT.

The chain links TRBV9 to TRBJ1-1, with D unresolved. This CDR3 is 13 amino acids long. Germline V gene lookup returns CDR1 SGDLS and CDR2 YYNGEE. V dropped 0 bases and J dropped 6 bases, with 9 bases sitting between them. This CDR3 is CASSVEDNSEAFF. CDR3 nucleotide sequence: TGTGCCAGCAGCGTAGAGGATAACTCTGAAGCTTTCTTT.

This clone was found a few times. This chain links TRBV15 with TRBJ2-5; D perhaps matches TRBD2 (7 bases). The J call may not be correct, given that the DNA end is closer to TRBJ2-7. Germline V gene sequence: CDR1 LNHNV, CDR2 YYDKDF (reference sequence). This CDR3 spans 15 amino acids. The CDR3 sequence is CATSRDRGGASEQYF. The CDR3 coding sequence is TGTGCCACCAGCAGAGATAGGGGGGGCGCGTCCGAGCAGTACTTC.

The chain joins TRBV12-2 to TRBJ2-4; the D call of TRBD2 is as the table states it, not checked on the DNA. TRBV12-2 is reported as a pseudogene. The CDR3 spans 15 residues. CDR3 sequence: CASRSPGSAKNIQYF. The CDR3 bases are TGTGCAAGTCGCTCCCCCGGGAGTGCCAAAAACATTCAGTACTTC.

The table lists this clone with a count of one. The chain uses TRBV5-1 and TRBJ2-3; a possible D gene is TRBD2 (5 bases). The CDR3 spans 15 residues. Trimming removed 1 base at V and 3 bases at J, with 12 bases between. Looked up from germline, CDR1 is SGHRS and CDR2 is YFSETQ. CDR3 loop: CASSLSVLGTDTQYF. For the CDR3, the DNA is TGCGCCAGCAGCTTGTCGGTACTAGGAACAGATACGCAGTATTTT.

V usage is TRBV11-2 and J usage is TRBJ1-1; 9 bases line up with TRBD1. This CDR3 region has 12 residues. V trimming: 5 bases; J trimming: 11 bases; junction bases outside the gene matches: 6. Germline CDR1 SGHAT, CDR2 FQNNGV. CDR3 sequence reads: CASSRDRERAFF. The CDR3 DNA follows: TGTGCCAGCAGCCGGGACAGGGAAAGGGCTTTCTTT.

CDR3 nucleotide sequence: TGTGCCAGCAGTGTTGGGGACAGGGGGAGAGCTTTCTTT. Protein: CASSVGDRGRAFF. This chain links TRBV6-1 with TRBJ1-1; 11 bases are a match to TRBD1. Trimming at V came to 4 bases and at J to 10 bases, leaving 5 bases not matched to a gene. CDR3 length: 13 amino acids. Germline loops: CDR1 MNHNS, CDR2 SASEGT.

The chain uses TRBV6-1 and TRBJ1-2, with D hard to call. CDR3 length equals 13 residues. CDR1 is MNHNS, CDR2 SASEGT, per germline. V was cut by 2 bases and J by 3 bases, with 7 bases left in between. The CDR3 sequence: CASSEWGDYGYTF. CDR3 DNA: TGTGCCAGCAGTGAATGGGGAGACTATGGCTACACCTTC.

The CDR3 region is CASSEKGSNYGYTF. The CDR3 nucleotides are TGTGCCAGCAGTGAAAAGGGCTCCAACTATGGCTACACCTTC. This rearrangement joins TRBV2 to TRBJ1-2; D gene uncertain. V was shortened by 2 bases and J by 2 bases, with 9 bases between the two germline ends. In germline, CDR1 is SNHLY, CDR2 FYNNEI. The CDR3 length is 14 residues.